The 8 T cell receptor beta chains below come from one sample, sequenced in a study of cytomegalovirus exposure and HLA in healthy donors. Primers included in the PCR were 60 Vbeta and 13 Jbeta primers. Libraries were prepared by immunoSEQ multiplex PCR; TCRdb keeps only in-frame clonotypes and omits some of them. The data contain 150,000 to 200,000 clones, 65% to 85% of them singletons. Sequences were obtained from PBMCs. The origin of the receptors is a man younger than 35 in good health and CMV-seronegative.

The CDR3 reads CASSPTGHHTDTQYF. CDR3 bases: TGCGCCAGCAGCCCAACGGGACACCACACAGATACGCAGTATTTT. The gene calls are TRBV4-3 and TRBJ2-3; the D gene is possibly TRBD1 (6 bases). CDR1 is LGHNA, CDR2 YSLEER, per germline. V lost 4 bases, J lost 2 bases, and 13 bases lay in between. The CDR3 extends over 15 amino acids.

The rearrangement links TRBV27 to TRBJ2-1, with TRBD2 identical over 7 bases. Trimming removed 5 bases from V and 0 bases from J; junction bases left unmatched: 13. The germline V gene encodes CDR1 MNHEY and CDR2 SMNVEV (reference sequence). The CDR3 has 18 amino acids. In nucleotides, the CDR3 is TGTGCCAGCAGTCCCCCCCGGGGAGGGCCCAGCTCCTACAATGAGCAGTTCTTC. As protein: CASSPPRGGPSSYNEQFF.

The chain employs TRBV5-6 and TRBJ2-5; D is perhaps TRBD2 (6 bases). Trimming removed 4 bases from V and 1 base from J, with 14 bases in between. This CDR3 is built from 15 residues. Germline CDR1 SGHDT, CDR2 YYEEEE. CDR3 loop: CASSPMEGTQETQYF. CDR3 DNA: TGTGCCAGCAGCCCGATGGAGGGTACCCAAGAGACCCAGTACTTC. Drawing the rest from reference TRBV5-6 and TRBJ2-5, the complete variable domain is DAGVTQSPTHLIKTRGQQVTLRCSPKSGHDTVSWYQQALGQGPQFIFQYYEEEERQRGNFPDRFSGHQFPNYSSELNVNALLLGDSALYLCASSPMEGTQETQYFGPGTRLLVL.

The genes are TRBV11-1 and TRBJ2-1; TRBD2 matches at 12 bases. The CDR3 is made up of 15 amino acids. Per the germline V gene, CDR1 is SGHAT and CDR2 is FQDESV (reference sequence). V lost 5 bases, J lost 5 bases, and 4 bases stayed unmatched. CDR3 in amino acids: CASSPRLAGDNEQFF. The CDR3 DNA sequence: TGTGCCAGCAGCCCAAGACTAGCGGGGGACAATGAGCAGTTCTTC.

The chain has TRBV27 and TRBJ2-7; perhaps TRBD2 as D (5 bases). The CDR3 runs 12 residues. The germline gives CDR1 MNHEY, CDR2 SMNVEV (reference sequence). Trimming removed 6 bases from V and 10 bases from J, with 16 bases in between. For the CDR3, the DNA is TGTGCCAGCAGATCGGGTGGACTCCAACAGTACTTC. Protein sequence: CASRSGGLQQYF.

J is TRBJ2-3 and V is TRBV7-2, with 7 bases aligning to TRBD2. J was trimmed by 4 bases and V by 0 bases; bases with no gene match: 7. Germline V gene lookup returns CDR1 SGHTA and CDR2 FQGNSA. CDR3 length: 16 amino acids. The CDR3 coding sequence is TGTGCCAGCAGCTTAGCTCGCGGGAGTATCTCAGATACGCAGTATTTT. Translating it yields CASSLARGSISDTQYF.

The chain employs TRBV7-8 and TRBJ1-3, with D perhaps matching TRBD1 (6 bases). The V gene lost 6 bases and the J gene lost 0 bases, with 12 bases spanning the gap. The CDR3 is 15 residues long. Germline lookup yields CDR1 SGHVS and CDR2 FQNEAQ. The CDR3 nucleotides are TGTGCCAGCAGACCCAGGGGCTCCTCTGGAAACACCATATATTTT. The encoded protein is CASRPRGSSGNTIYF.

About this clone: Relative to the germline gene, one junction end is altered; a read error may explain this. The V and J genes are TRBV7-7 and TRBJ2-5, with 14 bases that match TRBD2. Per the germline V gene, CDR1 is SSHAT and CDR2 is FNYEAQ (reference sequence). The CDR3 is 16 amino acids. The CDR3 region has the DNA TGTGCTAGCAGTCCAGGACTAGCGGGGGGTCAAGAGACCCAGTACTTC. Translation gives CASSPGLAGGQETQYF.